The 7 T cell receptor beta chains presented below share a single source sample, sequenced in a study of blood T cell repertoires in COVID-19 (dated by TCRdb to 2018 to 2021). Libraries came from the immunoSEQ multiplex PCR assay. In TCRdb, the immuneACCESS table is reduced to in-frame sequences with V and J assigned. These tables do not hold every clone; where another copy was compared, an unresolved V gene accounts for under half, and the others remain unexplained. The sample table lists roughly 160,000 clones, roughly 84% of them with a count of one. Of the sample, 10% falls within the top ten clones. Sequencing used peripheral blood. The receptors come from a woman aged 80 or over with active or convalescent COVID-19.

The chain is built from TRBV10-3 and TRBJ2-7; D unresolved. The germline V gene encodes CDR1 ENHRY and CDR2 SYGVKD. The CDR3 runs 13 residues. The V and J ends lost 11 bases and 2 bases respectively, with 16 bases between them. CDR3 sequence reads: CAVQGTETYEQYF. The CDR3, as DNA: TGTGCCGTCCAAGGTACAGAGACCTACGAGCAGTACTTC.

This clone was seen just once. J is TRBJ2-7 and V is TRBV28; 8 positions agree with TRBD2. V trimming: 10 bases; J trimming: 2 bases; junction bases outside the gene matches: 7. This CDR3 has 13 residues. Germline V gene data show CDR1 as MDHEN and CDR2 as SYDVKM. CDR3 in amino acids: CATGNGRAYEQYF. CDR3 bases: TGTGCCACCGGGAACGGGAGGGCCTACGAGCAGTACTTC.

The CDR3 DNA reads TGCGCCAGCAGCCAAAATTGGGGCCCGGGACAGGGATCCTACGAGCAGTACTTC. As protein: CASSQNWGPGQGSYEQYF. V usage is TRBV4-1 and J usage is TRBJ2-7; 9 positions agree with TRBD1. In germline, CDR1 is MGHRA, CDR2 YSYEKL. The CDR3 extends over 18 amino acids. With V trimmed by 2 bases and J by 1 base, 12 bases remained unmatched.

The chain recombines TRBV11-2 with TRBJ1-3; the D is unclear. The CDR3 is 14 amino acids. V was clipped by 5 bases and J by 4 bases, with 12 bases between them. The germline gives CDR1 SGHAT, CDR2 FQNNGV. DNA of the CDR3: TGTGCCAGCAGCGTGATGGTAGCGGGAAACACCATATATTTT. Amino acids: CASSVMVAGNTIYF.

V usage is TRBV7-2 and J usage is TRBJ2-1; D gene unclear. The V and J ends lost 5 bases and 9 bases respectively, with 17 bases between them. CDR3 length: 14 amino acids. Per germline, CDR1 SGHTA and CDR2 FQGNSA. In DNA form, the CDR3 reads TGTGCCAGCAGCAAACCTCCCCTGCCCGGTGAGCAGTTCTTC. Translating it yields CASSKPPLPGEQFF.

The V call is TRBV5-6, the J call TRBJ2-3; D may be TRBD1 (5 bases). The V and J ends lost 0 bases and 1 base respectively, with 9 bases between them. The CDR3 has 15 amino acids. Germline V gene data show CDR1 as SGHDT and CDR2 as YYEEEE. CDR3 DNA sequence: TGTGCCAGCAGCTTGGGGGCAGGGCGCACAGATACGCAGTATTTT. Translation gives CASSLGAGRTDTQYF.

The gene calls are TRBV4-1 and TRBJ1-1, with 7 nucleotides matching TRBD1. J was trimmed by 1 base and V by 4 bases; bases with no gene match: 6. CDR1 and CDR2 (germline): MGHRA, YSYEKL. The CDR3 runs to 15 residues. For the CDR3, the DNA is TGCGCCAGCAGCCGGCTATACAGGGGGAACACTGAAGCTTTCTTT. It yields the protein CASSRLYRGNTEAFF.